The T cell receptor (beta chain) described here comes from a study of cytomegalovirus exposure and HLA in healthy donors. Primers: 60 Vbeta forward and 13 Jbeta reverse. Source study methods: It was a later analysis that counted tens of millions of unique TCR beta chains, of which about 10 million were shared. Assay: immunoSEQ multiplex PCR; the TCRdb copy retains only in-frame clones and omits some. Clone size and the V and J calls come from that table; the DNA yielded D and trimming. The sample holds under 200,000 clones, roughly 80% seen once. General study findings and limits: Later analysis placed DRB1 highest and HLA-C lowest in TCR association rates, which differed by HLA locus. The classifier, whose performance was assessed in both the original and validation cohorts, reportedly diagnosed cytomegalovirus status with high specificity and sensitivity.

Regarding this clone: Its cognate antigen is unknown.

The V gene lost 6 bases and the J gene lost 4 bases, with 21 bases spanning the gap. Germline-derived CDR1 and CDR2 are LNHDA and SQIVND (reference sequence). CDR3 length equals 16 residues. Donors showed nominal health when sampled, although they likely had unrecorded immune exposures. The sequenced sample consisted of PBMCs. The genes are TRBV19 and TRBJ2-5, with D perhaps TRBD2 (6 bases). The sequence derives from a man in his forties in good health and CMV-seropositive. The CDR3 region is CASRISGGARGETQYF. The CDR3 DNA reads TGTGCCAGTAGGATCTCCGGCGGGGCCCGGGGAGAGACCCAGTACTTC.